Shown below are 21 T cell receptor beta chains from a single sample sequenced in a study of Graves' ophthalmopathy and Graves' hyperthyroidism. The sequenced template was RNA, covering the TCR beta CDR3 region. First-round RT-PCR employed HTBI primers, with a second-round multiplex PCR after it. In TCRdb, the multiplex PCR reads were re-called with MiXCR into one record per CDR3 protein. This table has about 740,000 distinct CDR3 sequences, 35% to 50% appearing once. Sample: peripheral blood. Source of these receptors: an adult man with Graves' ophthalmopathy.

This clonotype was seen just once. CDR3 DNA: TGTGCCAGCAGCGGGGACCGTGCTAACTCTGGGGCCAACGTCCTGACTTTC. Translating gives CASSGDRANSGANVLTF. The V call is TRBV25-1, the J call TRBJ2-6, with D perhaps assigned TRBD1 or TRBD2 (5 bases each). The CDR3 consists of 17 residues. With 6 bases removed from V and 0 bases from J, the gap between germline ends came to 15 bases. Per germline, CDR1 MGHDK and CDR2 SYGVNS. The variable domain in full, with the rest retrieved from reference TRBV25-1 and TRBJ2-6, is EADIYQTPRYLVIGTGKKITLECSQTMGHDKMYWYQQDPGMELHLIHYSYGVNSTEKGDLSSESTVSRIRTEHFPLTLESARPSHTSQYLCASSGDRANSGANVLTFGAGSRLTVL.

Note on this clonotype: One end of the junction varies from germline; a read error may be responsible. The CDR3 sequence is CTSIIRQATGETQYF. The DNA of the CDR3 is TGTACCAGCATTATACGACAGGCCACGGGGGAGACCCAGTACTTC. This rearrangement joins TRBV2 to TRBJ2-5, with D maybe TRBD1 (6 bases). Germline V lookup: CDR1 SNHLY, CDR2 FYNNEI. The CDR3 is 15 residues long.

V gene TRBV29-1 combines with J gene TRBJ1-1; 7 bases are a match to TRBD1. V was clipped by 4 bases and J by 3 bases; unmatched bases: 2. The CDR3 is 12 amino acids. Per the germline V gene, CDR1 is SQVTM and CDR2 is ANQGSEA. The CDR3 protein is CSVGGQDTEAFF. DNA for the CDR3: TGCAGCGTTGGCGGACAGGACACTGAAGCTTTCTTT.

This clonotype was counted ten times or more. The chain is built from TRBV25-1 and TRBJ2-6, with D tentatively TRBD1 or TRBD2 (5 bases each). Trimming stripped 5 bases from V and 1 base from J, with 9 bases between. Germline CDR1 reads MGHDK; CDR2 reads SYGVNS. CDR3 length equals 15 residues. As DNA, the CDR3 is TGTGCCAGCAGTTTTGGGGGTTCTGGGGCCAACGTCCTGACTTTC. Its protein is CASSFGGSGANVLTF. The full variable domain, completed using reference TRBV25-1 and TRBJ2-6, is EADIYQTPRYLVIGTGKKITLECSQTMGHDKMYWYQQDPGMELHLIHYSYGVNSTEKGDLSSESTVSRIRTEHFPLTLESARPSHTSQYLCASSFGGSGANVLTFGAGSRLTVL.

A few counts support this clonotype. CDR3 nucleotide sequence: TGTGCCAGCAGCTTACTTGGTTTCGAGCAGTACTTC. It codes for CASSLLGFEQYF. The chain carries TRBV7-2 and TRBJ2-7; no firm D call. This CDR3 has 12 residues. Trimming removed 2 bases at V and 6 bases at J, with 8 bases between. The germline CDR1 and CDR2 sequences are SGHTA and FQGNSA.

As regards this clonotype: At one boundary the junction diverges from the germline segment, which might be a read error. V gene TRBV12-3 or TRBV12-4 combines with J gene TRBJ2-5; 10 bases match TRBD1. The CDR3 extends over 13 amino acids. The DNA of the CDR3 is TGTGTCAGCATGGGGACAGGGGATGAGACCCAGTACTTC. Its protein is CVSMGTGDETQYF.

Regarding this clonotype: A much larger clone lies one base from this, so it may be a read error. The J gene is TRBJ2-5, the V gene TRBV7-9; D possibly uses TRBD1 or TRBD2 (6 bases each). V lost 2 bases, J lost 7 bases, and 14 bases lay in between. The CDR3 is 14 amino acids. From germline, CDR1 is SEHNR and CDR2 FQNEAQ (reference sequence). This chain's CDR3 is CASSLPGAGGTQYF. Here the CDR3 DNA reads TGTGCCAGCAGCTTACCGGGGGCTGGGGGGACCCAGTACTTC.

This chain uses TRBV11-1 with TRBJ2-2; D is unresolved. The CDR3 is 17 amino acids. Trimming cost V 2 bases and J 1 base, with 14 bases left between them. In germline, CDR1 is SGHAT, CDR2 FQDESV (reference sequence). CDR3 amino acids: CASSLTIGQENTGELFF. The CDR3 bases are TGTGCCAGCAGCTTAACGATCGGGCAGGAGAACACCGGGGAGCTGTTTTTT.

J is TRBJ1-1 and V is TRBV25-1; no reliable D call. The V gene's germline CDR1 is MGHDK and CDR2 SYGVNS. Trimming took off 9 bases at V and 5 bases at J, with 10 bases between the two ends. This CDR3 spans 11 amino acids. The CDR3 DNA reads TGTGCCAGTCCGGGTTTGACTGAAGCTTTCTTT. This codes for CASPGLTEAFF.

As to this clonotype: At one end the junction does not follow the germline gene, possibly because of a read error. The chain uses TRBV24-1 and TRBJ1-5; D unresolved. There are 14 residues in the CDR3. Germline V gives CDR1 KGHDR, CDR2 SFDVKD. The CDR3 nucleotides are TGTGCCAGCAGTCCCCGCGGGCTAAATCAGCCCCAGCATTTT. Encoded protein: CASSPRGLNQPQHF.

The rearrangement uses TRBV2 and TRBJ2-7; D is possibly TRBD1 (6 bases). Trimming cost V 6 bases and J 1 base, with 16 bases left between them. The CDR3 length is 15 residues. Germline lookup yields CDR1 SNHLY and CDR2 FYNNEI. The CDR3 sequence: CASSPRAGVSYEQYF. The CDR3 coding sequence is TGTGCCAGCAGCCCTAGGGCAGGGGTATCCTACGAGCAGTACTTC.

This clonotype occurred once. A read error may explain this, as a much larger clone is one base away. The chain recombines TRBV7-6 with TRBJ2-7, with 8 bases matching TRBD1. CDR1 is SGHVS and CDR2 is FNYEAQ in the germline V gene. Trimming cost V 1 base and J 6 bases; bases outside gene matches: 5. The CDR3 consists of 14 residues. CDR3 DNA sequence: TGTGCCAGCAGCTTAGGGACAGGGTCGTCCGAGCAGTACTTC. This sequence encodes CASSLGTGSSEQYF.

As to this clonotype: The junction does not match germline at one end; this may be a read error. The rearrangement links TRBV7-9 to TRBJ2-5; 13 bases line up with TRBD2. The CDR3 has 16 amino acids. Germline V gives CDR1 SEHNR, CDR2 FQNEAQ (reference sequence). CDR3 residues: CASSDRLAGGQETQYF. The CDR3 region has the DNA TGCGCCAGCAGCGACCGACTAGCGGGAGGCCAAGAGACCCAGTACTTC.

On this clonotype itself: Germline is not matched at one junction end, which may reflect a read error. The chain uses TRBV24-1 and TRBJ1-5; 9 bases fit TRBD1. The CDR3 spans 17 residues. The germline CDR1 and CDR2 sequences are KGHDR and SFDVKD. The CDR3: CASSSPGQGVSNQPQHF. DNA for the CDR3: TGTGCCAGCAGTTCCCCGGGACAGGGAGTGAGCAATCAGCCCCAGCATTTT.

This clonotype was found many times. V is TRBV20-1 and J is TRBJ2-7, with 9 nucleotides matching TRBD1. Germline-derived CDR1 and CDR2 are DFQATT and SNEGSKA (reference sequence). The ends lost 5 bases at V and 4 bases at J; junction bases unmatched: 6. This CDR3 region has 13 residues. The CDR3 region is CSAPRTGEYEQYF. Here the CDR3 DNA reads TGCAGTGCTCCACGGACAGGGGAATACGAGCAGTACTTC.

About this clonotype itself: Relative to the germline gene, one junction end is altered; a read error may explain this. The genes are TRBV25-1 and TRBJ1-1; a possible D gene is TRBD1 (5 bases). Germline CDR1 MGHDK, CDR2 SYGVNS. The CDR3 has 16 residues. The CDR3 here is CACSAPAGTKNTEAFF. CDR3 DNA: TGTGCCTGCAGTGCTCCTGCAGGGACGAAGAACACTGAAGCTTTCTTT.

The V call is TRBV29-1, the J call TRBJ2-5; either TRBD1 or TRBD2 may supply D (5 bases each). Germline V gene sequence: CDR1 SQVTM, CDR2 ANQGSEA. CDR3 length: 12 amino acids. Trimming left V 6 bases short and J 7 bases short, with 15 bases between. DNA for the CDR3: TGCAGCGTAGCCAGGGACGGGACGACCCAGTACTTC. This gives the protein CSVARDGTTQYF.

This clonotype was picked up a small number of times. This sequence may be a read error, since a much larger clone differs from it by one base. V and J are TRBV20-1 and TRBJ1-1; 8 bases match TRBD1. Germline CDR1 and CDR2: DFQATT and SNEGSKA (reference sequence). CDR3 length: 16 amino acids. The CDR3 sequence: CSARADRGGINTKAFF. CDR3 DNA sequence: TGCAGTGCTAGGGCCGACAGGGGCGGGATTAACACTAAAGCTTTCTTT.

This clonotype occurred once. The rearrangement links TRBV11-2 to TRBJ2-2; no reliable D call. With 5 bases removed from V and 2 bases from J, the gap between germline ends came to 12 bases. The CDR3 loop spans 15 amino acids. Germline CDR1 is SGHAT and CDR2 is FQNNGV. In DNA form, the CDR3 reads TGTGCCAGCAGCGTTGTGGCCGTTAACACCGGGGAGCTGTTTTTT. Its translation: CASSVVAVNTGELFF.

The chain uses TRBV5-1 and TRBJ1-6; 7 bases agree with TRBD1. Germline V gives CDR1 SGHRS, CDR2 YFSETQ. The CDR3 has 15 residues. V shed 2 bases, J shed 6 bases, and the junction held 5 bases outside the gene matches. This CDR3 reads CASSLGTDVNSPLHF. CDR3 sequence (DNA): TGCGCCAGCAGCTTAGGGACAGACGTTAATTCACCCCTCCACTTT.

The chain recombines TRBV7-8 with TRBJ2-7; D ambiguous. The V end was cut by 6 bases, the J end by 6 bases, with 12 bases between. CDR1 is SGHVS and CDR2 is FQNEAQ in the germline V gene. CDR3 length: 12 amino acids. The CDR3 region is CASSFVAGEQYF. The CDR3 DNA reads TGTGCCAGCAGTTTTGTGGCCGGCGAGCAGTACTTC. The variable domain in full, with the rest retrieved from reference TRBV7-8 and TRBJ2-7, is GAGVSQSPRYKVAKRGQDVALRCDPISGHVSLFWYQQALGQGPEFLTYFQNEAQLDKSGLPSDRFFAERPEGSVSTLKIQRTQQEDSAVYLCASSFVAGEQYFGPGTRLTVT.